Presented here are 28 T cell receptor beta chains from one specimen sequenced in a study of OX40 agonist ivuxolimab in advanced cancers. Profiled with immunoSEQ multiplex PCR; TCRdb holds only in-frame clones, not every one. The data hold nearly 70,000 clones, with 86% observed a single time. The sample in question was CD4+ or CD8+ T cells sorted from blood, obtained in a trial of the OX40 agonist ivuxolimab. Receptor source: an adult with an advanced solid tumor such as melanoma, head and neck, liver or kidney cancer.

In the case of this clone: Other nucleotide sequences from this sample produce the same CDR3. The chain uses TRBV4-1 and TRBJ2-1, with 7 bases fitting TRBD1. Per the germline V gene, CDR1 is MGHRA and CDR2 is YSYEKL. The CDR3 spans 16 residues. After removal of 6 bases from V and 4 bases from J, the junction contained 12 bases not matched to a gene. The CDR3 DNA reads as TGCGCCAGCAGTATAAGCCGGGACAGATCTTACAATGAGCAGTTCTTC. Translation gives CASSISRDRSYNEQFF.

Note on this clone: Germline is not matched at one junction end, which may reflect a read error. The chain uses TRBV4-1 and TRBJ2-2, with 7 bases identical to TRBD1. Germline V gene sequence: CDR1 MGHRA, CDR2 YSYEKL. CDR3 size: 16 residues. The CDR3 region is CASRQGTGANTGELFF. The CDR3 DNA sequence: TGCGCCAGCAGACAAGGAACAGGGGCGAACACCGGGGAGCTGTTTTTT.

V is TRBV5-4 and J is TRBJ2-5; maybe TRBD1 (5 bases). This CDR3 contains 13 residues. Trimming shortened V by 3 bases and J by 5 bases, and 11 bases separated the two germline ends. Germline CDR1 is SGHNT and CDR2 is YYREEE (reference sequence). The CDR3 DNA is TGTGCCAGCAGCTCCGTGGGGCGGGAGACCCAGTACTTC. Translated: CASSSVGRETQYF. Filled out from reference TRBV5-4 and TRBJ2-5, the complete variable domain reads ETGVTQSPTHLIKTRGQQVTLRCSSQSGHNTVSWYQQALGQGPQFIFQYYREEENGRGNFPPRFSGLQFPNYSSELNVNALELDDSALYLCASSSVGRETQYFGPGTRLLVL.

The chain recombines TRBV5-1 with TRBJ2-1; TRBD1 matches at 8 bases. CDR1 is SGHRS, CDR2 YFSETQ, per germline. The trim removed 4 bases at V and 0 bases at J, leaving 6 bases unmatched. This CDR3 is 16 amino acids long. The CDR3 sequence: CASSPGQGSSYNEQFF. In DNA form, the CDR3 reads TGCGCCAGCAGCCCCGGACAGGGAAGCTCCTACAATGAGCAGTTCTTC.

The chain has TRBV29-1 and TRBJ1-2; a weak D match, TRBD1 (6 bases). Germline V lookup: CDR1 SQVTM, CDR2 ANQGSEA. CDR3 length: 12 residues. Between the trimmed V and J ends, which lost 4 bases and 9 bases, there was a span of 15 bases. Here the CDR3 reads CSVGGQGSSYTF. DNA for the CDR3: TGCAGCGTTGGGGGGCAGGGTAGCAGCTACACCTTC.

V gene TRBV11-2 combines with J gene TRBJ1-4, with D possibly matching TRBD1 (6 bases). Germline V gene lookup returns CDR1 SGHAT and CDR2 FQNNGV. The V gene lost 5 bases and the J gene lost 0 bases, with 19 bases spanning the gap. This CDR3 contains 18 residues. CDR3 sequence reads: CASSTPEGGRATNEKLFF. CDR3 nucleotide sequence: TGTGCCAGCAGCACCCCCGAGGGGGGGCGAGCAACTAATGAAAAACTGTTTTTT.

About this clone itself: A much more abundant neighbour one base away suggests this may be a read error. V usage is TRBV2 and J usage is TRBJ1-1; unclear D gene. V gave up 4 bases and J gave up 0 bases, with 6 bases separating them. Germline CDR1 SNHLY, CDR2 FYNNEI. The CDR3 has 13 residues. In nucleotides, the CDR3 is TGTGCCAGCAGTGTACAGATGAACACTGAAGCTTTCTTT. Translating it yields CASSVQMNTEAFF.

This chain uses TRBV5-8 with TRBJ1-5, with unresolved D. The CDR3 length is 15 residues. V lost 0 bases and J 6 bases, leaving 13 bases between the germline ends. The germline V gene has CDR1 SGHTS and CDR2 YDEGEE. CDR3 in amino acids: CASSLGPYQTQPQHF. The CDR3 nucleotides read TGTGCCAGCAGCTTGGGGCCATACCAAACTCAGCCCCAGCATTTT.

This clone was found once. The chain has TRBV5-1 and TRBJ2-2; D remains ambiguous. This CDR3 region has 14 residues. The V end lost 2 bases, the J end lost 0 bases, and 5 bases lay between the germline ends. Per the germline V gene, CDR1 is SGHRS and CDR2 is YFSETQ. In nucleotides, the CDR3 is TGCGCCAGCAGCTTAGAAACGAACACCGGGGAGCTGTTTTTT. Protein product: CASSLETNTGELFF.

The chain combines TRBV5-8 with TRBJ1-5; maybe TRBD1 (5 bases). The CDR3 consists of 17 residues. The V and J ends lost 4 bases and 7 bases respectively, with 24 bases between them. CDR1 is SGHTS, CDR2 YDEGEE, per germline. Here the CDR3 reads CASSGGRFGVGTQPQHF. The CDR3 DNA is TGTGCCAGCAGCGGGGGACGGTTTGGGGTGGGAACCCAGCCCCAGCATTTT. The whole variable domain, filled in from reference TRBV5-8 and TRBJ1-5, reads EAGVTQSPTHLIKTRGQQATLRCSPISGHTSVYWYQQALGLGLQFLLWYDEGEERNRGNFPPRFSGRQFPNYSSELNVNALELEDSALYLCASSGGRFGVGTQPQHFGDGTRLSIL.

The genes are TRBV5-1 and TRBJ2-1, with D perhaps matching TRBD1 or TRBD2 (7 bases each). Trimming shortened V by 2 bases and J by 6 bases, and 21 bases separated the two germline ends. The CDR3 sequence is 17 residues long. Per germline, CDR1 SGHRS and CDR2 YFSETQ. CDR3 DNA: TGCGCCAGCAGCTTCTCGGGGGGACAGCAGAGTATCAATGAGCAGTTCTTC. Translated: CASSFSGGQQSINEQFF.

This chain connects TRBV5-6 to TRBJ1-3, with D uncertain. CDR3 length: 16 residues. The germline gives CDR1 SGHDT, CDR2 YYEEEE. Trimming removed 2 bases from V and 1 base from J, with 13 bases in between. This chain's CDR3 is CASSLVVGLSGNTIYF. The CDR3 region has the DNA TGTGCCAGCAGCTTAGTAGTTGGGTTGTCTGGAAACACCATATATTTT.

The V and J genes are TRBV6-6 and TRBJ2-5; either TRBD1 or TRBD2 may supply D (5 bases each). The germline V gene encodes CDR1 MNHNY and CDR2 SVGAGI (reference sequence). V lost 6 bases and J lost 1, with 12 bases in between. The CDR3 has 14 residues. The CDR3 sequence is CASSINGGQETQYF. The CDR3 nucleotides read TGTGCCAGCAGCATTAATGGGGGCCAAGAGACCCAGTACTTC.

The CDR3 sequence: CASSVLPGPNYGYTF. The CDR3 nucleotides read TGTGCCAGCAGCGTCCTTCCGGGTCCTAACTATGGCTACACCTTC. The gene calls are TRBV7-2 and TRBJ1-2, with D unresolved. CDR1 is SGHTA, CDR2 FQGNSA, per germline. This CDR3 region has 15 residues. V dropped 5 bases and J dropped 0 bases, with 13 bases sitting between them.

This rearrangement joins TRBV11-3 to TRBJ2-7; either TRBD1 or TRBD2 may supply D (6 bases each). Trimming took 1 base from V and 3 from J, leaving 10 bases between them. Looked up from germline, CDR1 is SGHNT and CDR2 is YENEEA. The CDR3 loop spans 14 amino acids. DNA for the CDR3: TGTGCCAGCAGCTTAGCAGGGGAGGACTACGAGCAGTACTTC. Protein product: CASSLAGEDYEQYF.

This chain connects TRBV9 to TRBJ2-5; no reliable D call. Trimming took off 0 bases at V and 3 bases at J, with 9 bases between the two ends. CDR3 length: 14 amino acids. From germline, CDR1 is SGDLS and CDR2 YYNGEE. CDR3 loop: CASSVALTEETQYF. CDR3 coding DNA: TGTGCCAGCAGCGTAGCACTTACAGAAGAGACCCAGTACTTC.

The chain is built from TRBV5-4 and TRBJ2-5; perhaps D is TRBD1 or TRBD2 (6 bases each). V dropped 2 bases and J dropped 2 bases, with 13 bases sitting between them. Germline V gene lookup returns CDR1 SGHNT and CDR2 YYREEE (reference sequence). The CDR3 is made up of 15 amino acids. The CDR3 loop is CASSLEGGAQETQYF. The CDR3 DNA reads as TGTGCCAGCAGCTTAGAGGGGGGAGCACAAGAGACCCAGTACTTC. Supplemented by reference TRBV5-4 and TRBJ2-5, the full variable domain reads ETGVTQSPTHLIKTRGQQVTLRCSSQSGHNTVSWYQQALGQGPQFIFQYYREEENGRGNFPPRFSGLQFPNYSSELNVNALELDDSALYLCASSLEGGAQETQYFGPGTRLLVL.

The J gene is TRBJ1-2, the V gene TRBV7-2; D might be TRBD1 (5 bases). There are 13 residues in the CDR3. The germline gives CDR1 SGHTA, CDR2 FQGNSA. The V gene lost 0 bases and the J gene lost 8 bases, with 10 bases spanning the gap. CDR3 protein: CASSLARDRGYTF. CDR3 bases: TGTGCCAGCAGCTTAGCCAGGGATCGCGGCTACACCTTC.

The J gene is TRBJ2-2, the V gene TRBV19, with TRBD2 as a possible D gene (5 bases). The germline CDR1 and CDR2 sequences are LNHDA and SQIVND (reference sequence). Deletions cut 4 bases from V and 7 bases from J, with 7 bases between. The CDR3 loop spans 12 amino acids. CDR3 sequence: CASSKEGGELFF. CDR3 coding DNA: TGTGCCAGTAGTAAAGAGGGCGGGGAGCTGTTTTTT. Complete variable domain (other parts from reference TRBV19 and TRBJ2-2): DGGITQSPKYLFRKEGQNVTLSCEQNLNHDAMYWYRQDPGQGLRLIYYSQIVNDFQKGDIAEGYSVSREKKESFPLTVTSAQKNPTAFYLCASSKEGGELFFGEGSRLTVL.

V usage is TRBV19 and J usage is TRBJ2-1; D gene unclear. The CDR3 is made up of 11 amino acids. V was cut by 5 bases and J by 5 bases, with 4 bases left in between. Germline CDR1 and CDR2: LNHDA and SQIVND (reference sequence). The CDR3 DNA sequence: TGTGCCAGTAGTCTACACAATGAGCAGTTCTTC. Its protein is CASSLHNEQFF. Supplemented by reference TRBV19 and TRBJ2-1, the full variable domain reads DGGITQSPKYLFRKEGQNVTLSCEQNLNHDAMYWYRQDPGQGLRLIYYSQIVNDFQKGDIAEGYSVSREKKESFPLTVTSAQKNPTAFYLCASSLHNEQFFGPGTRLTVL.

The chain has TRBV7-8 and TRBJ2-3; D remains unclear. Trimming left V 4 bases short and J 2 bases short, with 7 bases between. This CDR3 contains 13 residues. In germline, CDR1 is SGHVS, CDR2 FQNEAQ. CDR3: CASSSPNTDTQYF. In nucleotides, the CDR3 is TGTGCCAGCAGCTCCCCTAACACAGATACGCAGTATTTT.

The chain has TRBV7-9 and TRBJ2-2; D perhaps matches TRBD1 (5 bases). The CDR3 contains 15 residues. Per germline, CDR1 SEHNR and CDR2 FQNEAQ (reference sequence). V was pared by 6 bases and J by 3 bases, with 14 bases between. The CDR3 nucleotides are TGTGCCAGCAGTCAGTCCCTAGGGGACACCGGGGAGCTGTTTTTT. This sequence encodes CASSQSLGDTGELFF.

J is TRBJ1-5 and V is TRBV18, with a possible D match to TRBD1 (5 bases). V shed 0 bases and J shed 4 bases, with 10 bases lying between them. This CDR3 comprises 15 residues. The germline V gene has CDR1 KGHSH and CDR2 LQKENI. The CDR3 DNA sequence: TGTGCCAGCTCACCACCGGGGACCGGGAATCAGCCCCAGCATTTT. It codes for CASSPPGTGNQPQHF.

In this sample, this clone turned up a few times. The genes are TRBV18 and TRBJ2-7; TRBD1 aligns across 9 bases. Germline V gene data show CDR1 as KGHSH and CDR2 as LQKENI. This CDR3 has 15 residues. The ends lost 5 bases at V and 1 base at J; junction bases unmatched: 6. CDR3 residues: CASSSGTGISYEQYF. The CDR3 nucleotides are TGTGCCAGCTCATCCGGGACAGGGATTTCCTACGAGCAGTACTTC.

This chain joins TRBV11-1 and TRBJ2-1; D is perhaps TRBD1 or TRBD2 (5 bases each). CDR3 length equals 14 residues. The germline V gene encodes CDR1 SGHAT and CDR2 FQDESV (reference sequence). Trimming shortened V by 6 bases and J by 4 bases, and 13 bases separated the two germline ends. In DNA form, the CDR3 reads TGTGCCAGCAGGACCGGGACCATTTACAATGAGCAGTTCTTC. Translating it yields CASRTGTIYNEQFF.

This rearrangement joins TRBV18 to TRBJ2-1, with D perhaps matching TRBD2 (6 bases). V was trimmed by 3 bases and J by 0 bases, leaving 12 bases between them. The germline V gene encodes CDR1 KGHSH and CDR2 LQKENI. This CDR3 has 16 amino acids. CDR3 residues: CASSPGAGLSYNEQFF. As DNA, the CDR3 is TGTGCCAGCTCACCTGGGGCGGGGCTCTCCTACAATGAGCAGTTCTTC.

This chain joins TRBV29-1 and TRBJ2-5; 10 nucleotides agree with TRBD1. V shed 7 bases and J 7 bases; nucleotides not matched to a gene: 9. The CDR3 spans 13 residues. Looked up from germline, CDR1 is SQVTM and CDR2 is ANQGSEA. CDR3 sequence reads: CSASPRTGGTQYF. CDR3 bases: TGCAGCGCATCCCCTCGGACAGGGGGGACCCAGTACTTC.

The V gene is TRBV5-4, the J gene TRBJ2-3; the D is unclear. The CDR3 totals 12 residues. Looked up from germline, CDR1 is SGHNT and CDR2 is YYREEE (reference sequence). Deletions cut 3 bases from V and 5 bases from J, with 7 bases between. The CDR3 region is CASSSTGDTQYF. The CDR3 bases are TGTGCCAGCAGCTCTACTGGAGATACGCAGTATTTT. The full variable domain, in which reference TRBV5-4 and TRBJ2-3 provide the parts outside the CDR3, is ETGVTQSPTHLIKTRGQQVTLRCSSQSGHNTVSWYQQALGQGPQFIFQYYREEENGRGNFPPRFSGLQFPNYSSELNVNALELDDSALYLCASSSTGDTQYFGPGTRLTVL.